This T cell receptor (beta chain) was found in a study of patients and donors after allogeneic stem cell transplantation. Unmatched junction bases numbered 11, after V lost 6 bases and J lost 9 bases. The CDR3 runs to 15 residues. Germline loops: CDR1 KGHDR, CDR2 SFDVKD. This clonotype was detected a few times. TCRdb redid the calling of the RT-PCR reads with MiXCR, one entry per CDR3 protein. Here the sample spans roughly 880,000 distinct CDR3 sequences, roughly 17% being singletons. What was sequenced was blood, either unsorted or a sorted T cell fraction (not recorded which). The receptor was isolated from a human donor who was either an allogeneic HSCT recipient or a stem cell or donor lymphocyte infusion donor (not recorded which). It is not recorded whose cells these are; they may come from a transplant donor. The chain couples TRBV24-1 to TRBJ2-2, with 8 bases fitting TRBD2. The chain's CDR3 is CATSTAGAPNRELFF. The DNA for the CDR3 is TGTGCCACCAGTACAGCGGGGGCACCTAACCGGGAGCTGTTTTTT.